This is a list of T cell receptor beta chains from one sample in a study of T cells expressing NK-cell markers. Reanalyzing the 5' RACE reads, TCRdb keeps one entry per CDR3 protein, without DNA. The specimen's table records 350,000 to 400,000 distinct CDR3 sequences. What was sequenced was blood T cells: a sorted CD56 or NKG2C T cell subset, CD4+ or CD8+ T cells, or bulk PBMC T cells (not recorded which). The origin of the receptors is a woman between 50 and 59 years old in good health. CDR3s include the opening cysteine and the closing phenylalanine or tryptophan.

v_gene	j_gene	CDR3aa
TRBV12-3/TRBV12-4	TRBJ2-1	CASSYRLAGVDNEQFF
TRBV5-1	TRBJ2-2	CASSSRPGTSQRRAGELFF
TRBV12-3/TRBV12-4	TRBJ2-2	CASSLGGLAGSGELFF
TRBV13	TRBJ2-4	CASSSALGDKNIQYF
TRBV20-1	TRBJ2-1	CSARGATSGPYNEQFF
TRBV12-3/TRBV12-4	TRBJ2-3	CASSPSGGRDTQYF
TRBV20-1	TRBJ1-2	CSAPGGTNYGYTF
TRBV29-1	TRBJ1-2	CSVVDRGYGYTF
TRBV12-3/TRBV12-4	TRBJ2-7	CASSLGVRGQGDEQYF
TRBV12-3/TRBV12-4	TRBJ2-1	CASSNPGQGNYNEQFF
TRBV9	TRBJ2-7	CASSVVSDRVGEQYF
TRBV24-1	TRBJ2-5	CATNRVGETQYF
TRBV20-1	TRBJ2-7	CSANSGTHEQYF
TRBV12-3/TRBV12-4	TRBJ1-1	CASSLSQGSTEAFF
TRBV27	TRBJ1-1	CAAGGIGEAFF
TRBV12-3/TRBV12-4	TRBJ1-5	CASSFRALTNQPQHF
TRBV25-1	TRBJ2-1	CASNSAGGSNEQFF
TRBV9	TRBJ2-4	CASSVGIAGEVGKNIQYF
TRBV5-1	TRBJ2-1	CASRPSGTRIREQFF
TRBV27	TRBJ2-2	CASSLRWISDTGELFF
TRBV11-2	TRBJ2-2	CASSPRLVEEWTGELFF
TRBV10-3	TRBJ1-4	CAIGRGNEKLFF
TRBV7-6	TRBJ2-5	CASRGTSGSHETQYF
TRBV27	TRBJ2-1	CASTGLGQPNEQFF
TRBV20-1	TRBJ1-1	CSARGAEQKAFF
TRBV6-6	TRBJ2-5	CASSYSGGIGETQYF
TRBV6-6	TRBJ2-1	CASTEGAPAFF
TRBV24-1	TRBJ2-3	CATSDFVGPGGADTQYF
TRBV20-1	TRBJ2-7	CSARAASDEQYF